Below, 27 T cell receptor beta chains from the same sample are listed, as sequenced in a study of cytomegalovirus exposure and HLA in healthy donors. 60 Vbeta and 13 Jbeta primers were used in PCR. The protocol was immunoSEQ multiplex PCR, while the TCRdb copy is restricted to in-frame clones and leaves out a portion. This repertoire includes around 70,000 clones. The sequenced material came from PBMCs. Source of these receptors: a female donor in good health and CMV-seropositive.

The J gene is TRBJ2-1, the V gene TRBV10-2, with 16 bases matching TRBD2. Germline V gene data show CDR1 as WSHSY and CDR2 as SAAADI. Trimming took 3 bases from V and 13 from J; bases not matched to a gene: 12. The CDR3 loop spans 17 amino acids. This CDR3 is CASSDLAGTSGRASQFF. CDR3 DNA sequence: TGCGCCAGCAGTGACCTTGCTGGGACTAGCGGGAGGGCCTCTCAGTTCTTC.

The gene calls are TRBV25-1 and TRBJ2-1; D call uncertain. Trimming removed 6 bases from V and 5 bases from J, with 17 bases in between. Per germline, CDR1 MGHDK and CDR2 SYGVNS. This CDR3 has 15 amino acids. The CDR3 here is CASSPRGTGDNEQFF. DNA of the CDR3: TGTGCCAGCAGCCCCAGAGGCACTGGTGACAATGAGCAGTTCTTC.

The gene calls are TRBV6-6 and TRBJ2-7; 9 bases are a match to TRBD2. The CDR3 covers 15 residues. Germline assignment: CDR1 MNHNY and CDR2 SVGAGI (reference sequence). V was pared by 6 bases and J by 6 bases, with 12 bases of the junction left unmatched. CDR3 protein: CASSRPREGLGEQYF. The CDR3 coding sequence is TGTGCCAGCAGCCGCCCGCGGGAGGGGTTGGGCGAGCAGTACTTC.

This chain uses TRBV7-2 with TRBJ2-2; D is unresolved. The V gene's germline CDR1 is SGHTA and CDR2 FQGNSA. This CDR3 has 14 residues. V was cut by 1 base and J by 2 bases, with 5 bases left in between. In DNA, the CDR3 is TGTGCCAGCAGCTTAGAAGCTAACACCGGGGAGCTGTTTTTT. Protein: CASSLEANTGELFF.

CDR3 DNA: TGTGCCAGCAGCAGAGGGTGGGAGACCCAGTACTTC. It yields the protein CASSRGWETQYF. The chain combines TRBV7-2 with TRBJ2-5, with a weak D call TRBD2 (5 bases). Germline assignment: CDR1 SGHTA and CDR2 FQGNSA. The CDR3 totals 12 residues. The V end lost 5 bases, the J end lost 5 bases, and 9 bases lay between the germline ends.

V gene TRBV5-4 combines with J gene TRBJ1-2; D may be TRBD1 (5 bases). Germline CDR1 and CDR2: SGHNT and YYREEE (reference sequence). The CDR3 spans 14 residues. V lost 4 bases and J lost 8, with 18 bases in between. CDR3 nucleotides: TGTGCCAGCAGCGGGGCGACATGGGGTATGGGCTACACCTTC. Its protein is CASSGATWGMGYTF. Full variable domain (rest looked up from reference TRBV5-4 and TRBJ1-2): ETGVTQSPTHLIKTRGQQVTLRCSSQSGHNTVSWYQQALGQGPQFIFQYYREEENGRGNFPPRFSGLQFPNYSSELNVNALELDDSALYLCASSGATWGMGYTFGSGTRLTVV.

This chain uses TRBV6-5 with TRBJ2-7; D might be TRBD1 (5 bases). CDR1 and CDR2 (germline): MNHEY, SVGAGI. V was shortened by 7 bases and J by 0 bases, with 10 bases between the two germline ends. The CDR3 covers 13 residues. The CDR3 DNA reads TGTGCCAGCAATGGCAGGGACTCCTACGAGCAGTACTTC. It translates to CASNGRDSYEQYF.

This chain uses TRBV5-6 with TRBJ2-7; perhaps TRBD1 as D (6 bases). The CDR3 spans 13 residues. Germline V gene lookup returns CDR1 SGHDT and CDR2 YYEEEE. With 4 bases removed from V and 2 bases from J, the gap between germline ends came to 10 bases. Here the CDR3 reads CASSGRGTYEQYF. The CDR3 DNA sequence: TGTGCCAGCAGCGGAAGGGGGACCTACGAGCAGTACTTC. The full variable domain, completed using reference TRBV5-6 and TRBJ2-7, is DAGVTQSPTHLIKTRGQQVTLRCSPKSGHDTVSWYQQALGQGPQFIFQYYEEEERQRGNFPDRFSGHQFPNYSSELNVNALLLGDSALYLCASSGRGTYEQYFGPGTRLTVT.

This chain links TRBV4-1 with TRBJ2-7; TRBD1 matches 10 bases. Unmatched junction bases numbered 8, after V lost 2 bases and J lost 7 bases. The V gene's germline CDR1 is MGHRA and CDR2 YSYEKL. The CDR3 sequence is 15 residues long. Here the CDR3 reads CASSQIGQGVGEQYF. The CDR3 bases are TGCGCCAGCAGCCAAATAGGACAGGGGGTGGGAGAGCAGTACTTC.

On this clone itself: This sample includes further DNA sequences coding for the same CDR3. The V and J genes are TRBV19 and TRBJ1-2; 9 nucleotides line up with TRBD1. The V gene end was trimmed by 3 bases and the J gene end by 7 bases; junction bases not matched to a gene: 6. The CDR3 totals 14 residues. Germline-derived CDR1 and CDR2 are LNHDA and SQIVND (reference sequence). CDR3 in DNA: TGTGCCAGTAGTATCCCACGGGACAGGGCTGGCTACACCTTC. Translating it yields CASSIPRDRAGYTF.

The genes are TRBV9 and TRBJ1-6, with 8 bases identical to TRBD1. The CDR3 has 16 amino acids. V lost 5 bases to trimming and J lost 7 bases; unmatched junction nucleotides: 11. Per germline, CDR1 SGDLS and CDR2 YYNGEE. The CDR3: CASRETGQGVNSPLHF. Here the CDR3 DNA reads TGTGCCAGCAGAGAAACCGGACAGGGTGTCAATTCACCCCTCCACTTT.

The gene calls are TRBV6-1 and TRBJ1-1, with no clear D. Trimming cost V 5 bases and J 4 bases, with 14 bases left between them. CDR1 and CDR2 (germline): MNHNS, SASEGT. The CDR3 extends over 14 amino acids. The CDR3 DNA is TGTGCCAGCAGTTATGTCGGTTCGGGCACTGAAGCTTTCTTT. Translation gives CASSYVGSGTEAFF.

The chain joins TRBV6-6 to TRBJ1-1, with D uncertain. The CDR3 spans 15 residues. CDR1 MNHNY and CDR2 SVGAGI come from the germline V gene (reference sequence). Trimming stripped 0 bases from V and 1 base from J, with 9 bases between. DNA of the CDR3: TGTGCCAGCAGTTACTCGAGTGTCCAGAACACTGAAGCTTTCTTT. The encoded protein is CASSYSSVQNTEAFF.

The chain carries TRBV7-9 and TRBJ2-3; 9 bases line up with TRBD1. The CDR3 sequence is 15 residues long. V dropped 5 bases and J dropped 6; count of bases not matched to a gene: 9. Germline CDR1 SEHNR, CDR2 FQNEAQ (reference sequence). The CDR3 coding sequence is TGTGCCAGCAGCAAATTTACAGGGGGCTCCGATACGCAGTATTTT. Residues: CASSKFTGGSDTQYF. Variable domain in full (rest from reference TRBV7-9 and TRBJ2-3): DTGVSQNPRHKITKRGQNVTFRCDPISEHNRLYWYRQTLGQGPEFLTYFQNEAQLEKSRLLSDRFSAERPKGSFSTLEIQRTEQGDSAMYLCASSKFTGGSDTQYFGPGTRLTVL.

The chain carries TRBV5-5 and TRBJ2-1, with D hard to call. V was trimmed by 4 bases and J by 2 bases, leaving 19 bases between them. CDR1 is SGHKS and CDR2 is YYEKEE in the germline V gene (reference sequence). The CDR3 totals 17 residues. Here the CDR3 DNA reads TGTGCCAGCAGCAGGTGGCAGGCGAAGCCCACCTACAATGAGCAGTTCTTC. Translating gives CASSRWQAKPTYNEQFF.

The chain joins TRBV6-1 to TRBJ1-2; D gene uncertain. The CDR3 covers 12 residues. V lost 2 bases and J lost 8, with 9 bases in between. The V gene's germline CDR1 is MNHNS and CDR2 SASEGT. CDR3 in DNA: TGTGCCAGCAGTGAACAGTTTAACGGCTACACCTTC. Translated: CASSEQFNGYTF.

This chain connects TRBV29-1 to TRBJ2-5, with 8 positions matching TRBD2. V was pared by 0 bases and J by 4 bases, with 7 bases of the junction left unmatched. Germline V gene lookup returns CDR1 SQVTM and CDR2 ANQGSEA. The CDR3 spans 15 residues. CDR3 DNA sequence: TGCAGCGTTGAAGATCTTCGTACTAGCGGAGAGACCCAGTACTTC. This gives the protein CSVEDLRTSGETQYF.

This chain joins TRBV10-1 and TRBJ2-2; perhaps TRBD2 as D (5 bases). Trimming removed 7 bases from V and 5 bases from J, with 17 bases in between. The CDR3 covers 15 residues. CDR1 is WNHNN, CDR2 SYGVQD, per germline (reference sequence). CDR3 residues: CASIQRELITGELFF. For the CDR3, the DNA is TGCGCCAGCATCCAGAGGGAGCTCATTACCGGGGAGCTGTTTTTT.

This chain connects TRBV7-8 to TRBJ2-4, with 15 bases fitting TRBD2. The germline V gene encodes CDR1 SGHVS and CDR2 FQNEAQ. The V segment lost 5 bases and the J segment 1 base; nucleotides outside the gene matches: 9. The CDR3 consists of 19 residues. DNA for the CDR3: TGTGCCAGCAGCCGACGGACTAGCGGGGGGGCCCGGGCCAAAAACATTCAGTACTTC. As protein: CASSRRTSGGARAKNIQYF.

This rearrangement joins TRBV28 to TRBJ2-3; TRBD1 matches at 7 bases. The CDR3 extends over 15 amino acids. Unmatched junction bases numbered 6, after V lost 4 bases and J lost 2 bases. Germline CDR1 is MDHEN and CDR2 is SYDVKM. CDR3 loop: CASSWVTGITDTQYF. The CDR3 DNA follows: TGTGCCAGCAGTTGGGTGACAGGGATCACAGATACGCAGTATTTT.

The chain joins TRBV28 to TRBJ1-4, with 8 bases lining up with TRBD1. Germline V CDR1 and CDR2: MDHEN, SYDVKM. The CDR3 consists of 16 residues. Germline trimming cut 3 bases from V and 7 bases from J; bases unmatched to any gene: 10. The CDR3: CASSLGQAFFTEKLFF. The CDR3 DNA reads as TGTGCCAGCAGTTTGGGACAGGCGTTTTTTACTGAAAAACTGTTTTTT.

This sequence joins TRBV19 and TRBJ1-1; 8 nucleotides match TRBD1. CDR3 size: 17 residues. Per the germline V gene, CDR1 is LNHDA and CDR2 is SQIVND (reference sequence). V lost 3 bases, J lost 0 bases, and 9 bases stayed unmatched. The CDR3 sequence: CASSIRGAGGLNTEAFF. The CDR3 nucleotides are TGTGCCAGTAGTATCCGGGGGGCAGGGGGCCTGAACACTGAAGCTTTCTTT.

The J gene is TRBJ2-2, the V gene TRBV5-1, with 10 bases aligning to TRBD1. The trim removed 2 bases at V and 5 bases at J, leaving 3 bases unmatched. Germline-derived CDR1 and CDR2 are SGHRS and YFSETQ. The CDR3 extends over 15 amino acids. CDR3 nucleotide sequence: TGCGCCAGCAGCTTTGGGACAGGGGAGACCGGGGAGCTGTTTTTT. Amino acids: CASSFGTGETGELFF.

This chain joins TRBV19 and TRBJ2-4; D perhaps matches TRBD1 (5 bases). With 5 bases removed from V and 0 bases from J, the gap between germline ends came to 14 bases. The length of the CDR3 is 16 residues. Germline V gene lookup returns CDR1 LNHDA and CDR2 SQIVND (reference sequence). As DNA, the CDR3 is TGTGCCAGTAGTGGATTCCAAGGGGTAGCCAAAAACATTCAGTACTTC. Its translation is CASSGFQGVAKNIQYF. Full variable domain (remainder filled in from reference TRBV19 and TRBJ2-4): DGGITQSPKYLFRKEGQNVTLSCEQNLNHDAMYWYRQDPGQGLRLIYYSQIVNDFQKGDIAEGYSVSREKKESFPLTVTSAQKNPTAFYLCASSGFQGVAKNIQYFGAGTRLSVL.

The chain joins TRBV7-8 to TRBJ1-5; 10 nucleotides match TRBD1. The CDR3 covers 18 residues. In germline, CDR1 is SGHVS, CDR2 FQNEAQ. Losses at the gene ends were 2 bases for V and 6 bases for J; bases not matched to a gene: 13. In DNA form, the CDR3 reads TGTGCCAGCAGCTTAAGTTCCCGTGGGACAGGGGAGGGTCAGCCCCAGCATTTT. Translated, it gives CASSLSSRGTGEGQPQHF.

V and J are TRBV7-6 and TRBJ1-2; no firm D call. Trimming left V 5 bases short and J 4 bases short, with 11 bases between. The CDR3 is 13 amino acids. CDR1 and CDR2 (germline): SGHVS, FNYEAQ. CDR3 nucleotides: TGTGCCAGCAGCCCGGGAACTGTCTATGGCTACACCTTC. Its protein product is CASSPGTVYGYTF.

The rearrangement joins TRBV5-4 to TRBJ2-7, with D uncertain. Germline lookup yields CDR1 SGHNT and CDR2 YYREEE (reference sequence). The V end lost 0 bases, the J end lost 1 base, and 2 bases lay between the germline ends. CDR3 length: 12 amino acids. The CDR3 here is CASSLASYEQYF. The CDR3, as DNA: TGTGCCAGCAGCTTGGCGTCCTACGAGCAGTACTTC.